Listed here are 28 T cell receptor beta chains from one sample, sequenced in a study of blood T cell repertoires in COVID-19. Clones were sequenced by immunoSEQ multiplex PCR, and TCRdb holds only the in-frame ones, with some missing. There are hundreds of thousands of clones in the sample; about 68% occur only once, and about 3.5% lies in the top ten. The sample comprised peripheral blood. The receptors here all came from a woman older than 75 with acute or convalescent COVID-19.

The chain uses TRBV11-2 and TRBJ2-1, with 7 nucleotides matching TRBD2. The CDR3 spans 16 residues. The V gene end was trimmed by 1 base and the J gene end by 6 bases; junction bases not matched to a gene: 9. Germline-derived CDR1 and CDR2 are SGHAT and FQNNGV. CDR3 in amino acids: CASSLGGSVIVNEQFF. Here the CDR3 DNA reads TGTGCCAGCAGCTTAGGCGGGAGCGTTATAGTCAATGAGCAGTTCTTC.

The rearrangement joins TRBV5-5 to TRBJ1-2; D gene uncertain. This CDR3 has 15 amino acids. The V gene lost 0 bases and the J gene lost 0 bases, with 9 bases spanning the gap. Germline CDR1 is SGHKS and CDR2 is YYEKEE (reference sequence). CDR3 loop: CASSLDHSSNYGYTF. CDR3 sequence (DNA): TGTGCCAGCAGCTTGGATCACAGCTCTAACTATGGCTACACCTTC.

The chain uses TRBV7-2 and TRBJ2-1; TRBD1 matches 8 bases. Germline V gene sequence: CDR1 SGHTA, CDR2 FQGNSA. The V gene end was trimmed by 5 bases and the J gene end by 7 bases; junction bases not matched to a gene: 7. This CDR3 has 14 amino acids. The CDR3, as DNA: TGTGCCAGCAGCCCACGGACAGGGTCGAATGAGCAGTTCTTC. Translation: CASSPRTGSNEQFF.

The chain employs TRBV25-1 and TRBJ1-6; tentatively, D is TRBD1 (5 bases). Per germline, CDR1 MGHDK and CDR2 SYGVNS. The CDR3 runs to 14 residues. The V and J ends lost 7 bases and 3 bases respectively, with 10 bases between them. Written as DNA, the CDR3 is TGTGCCAGCAAGGGGACTGACTATAATTCACCCCTCCACTTT. Encoded protein: CASKGTDYNSPLHF.

This sequence joins TRBV30 and TRBJ1-2; unclear D gene. Germline V gene data show CDR1 as GTSNPN and CDR2 as SVGIG (reference sequence). Trimming shortened V by 2 bases and J by 1 base, and 8 bases separated the two germline ends. CDR3 size: 13 residues. CDR3 amino acids: CAWSLERNYGYTF. CDR3 nucleotide sequence: TGTGCCTGGAGTTTAGAGCGTAACTATGGCTACACCTTC.

This clone occurred a few times. Other DNA sequences in this specimen translate into the identical CDR3. This chain connects TRBV19 to TRBJ1-6; D possibly corresponds to TRBD1 (6 bases). CDR1 is LNHDA, CDR2 SQIVND, per germline (reference sequence). Trimming left V 5 bases short and J 7 bases short, with 15 bases between. CDR3 length: 15 amino acids. The CDR3 DNA follows: TGTGCCAGTAGTCCTCACAGGGTCGGGAATTCACCCCTCCACTTT. It encodes CASSPHRVGNSPLHF.

This clone has just one count. This chain links TRBV10-3 with TRBJ2-3; D is unclear. Per the germline V gene, CDR1 is ENHRY and CDR2 is SYGVKD. This CDR3 comprises 12 residues. V lost 4 bases, J lost 2 bases, and 4 bases lay in between. DNA of the CDR3: TGTGCCATCAGTGGACTCACAGATACGCAGTATTTT. Its protein is CAISGLTDTQYF.

The genes are TRBV9 and TRBJ2-7; 9 bases fit TRBD1. V shed 2 bases and J 3 bases; nucleotides not matched to a gene: 9. CDR3 length: 16 amino acids. CDR1 is SGDLS, CDR2 YYNGEE, per germline. The DNA of the CDR3 is TGTGCCAGCAGCGTCGATGGAGGGACAGGGAACTACGAGCAGTACTTC. Its translation: CASSVDGGTGNYEQYF.

The chain employs TRBV6-5 and TRBJ2-7; weak D call: TRBD1 (5 bases). The germline CDR1 and CDR2 sequences are MNHEY and SVGAGI. Trimming took off 5 bases at V and 0 bases at J, with 11 bases between the two ends. The CDR3 covers 14 residues. The CDR3: CASSRQGLSYEQYF. CDR3 bases: TGTGCCAGCAGTCGGCAGGGTCTCTCCTACGAGCAGTACTTC.

This chain joins TRBV6-5 and TRBJ1-1, with a possible D match to TRBD1 (5 bases). This CDR3 comprises 15 residues. Germline assignment: CDR1 MNHEY and CDR2 SVGAGI. Trimming shortened V by 7 bases and J by 5 bases, and 20 bases separated the two germline ends. The CDR3, as DNA: TGTGCCAGCAAAGCGGCAGTGGGGGGGTATACTGAAGCTTTCTTT. This codes for CASKAAVGGYTEAFF.

V is TRBV6-5 and J is TRBJ1-2; the D is unclear. Germline V gene lookup returns CDR1 MNHEY and CDR2 SVGAGI. This CDR3 contains 14 residues. Trimming cost V 0 bases and J 7 bases, with 12 bases left between them. The CDR3 spells CASSYSSRRGGYTF. The CDR3 nucleotides are TGTGCCAGCAGTTACTCCAGTAGACGAGGTGGCTACACCTTC.

This clone has a handful of counts. This chain connects TRBV4-2 to TRBJ1-2; 8 bases fit TRBD1. The CDR3 sequence is 14 residues long. J lost 8 bases, V lost 0 bases, and 5 bases had no gene match. CDR1 and CDR2 (germline): LGHNA, YNFKEQ. The CDR3 DNA reads TGTGCCAGCAGCCAAGACCTACAGGGGGGCGGCTACACCTTC. It codes for CASSQDLQGGGYTF.

V is TRBV6-1 and J is TRBJ1-2; D is undetermined. Trimming pared 3 bases from V and 5 bases from J, leaving 10 bases between. This CDR3 has 13 amino acids. In germline, CDR1 is MNHNS, CDR2 SASEGT. CDR3 region: CASSDSGLYGYTF. Written as DNA, the CDR3 is TGTGCCAGCAGTGATTCTGGCCTTTATGGCTACACCTTC.

This clone turned up a few times. The chain uses TRBV7-9 and TRBJ1-4, with D uncertain. Germline CDR1 reads SEHNR; CDR2 reads FQNEAQ (reference sequence). Trimming took off 2 bases at V and 13 bases at J, with 11 bases between the two ends. The CDR3 extends over 12 amino acids. This chain's CDR3 is CASSLLEGGLFF. The CDR3 nucleotides read TGTGCCAGCAGCTTATTGGAGGGAGGACTGTTTTTT.

V and J are TRBV7-9 and TRBJ1-6; D may be TRBD1 (5 bases). Germline-derived CDR1 and CDR2 are SEHNR and FQNEAQ (reference sequence). V lost 3 bases and J lost 5, with 8 bases in between. CDR3 size: 14 residues. CDR3 residues: CASSFDSDNSPLHF. CDR3 in DNA: TGTGCCAGCAGCTTCGACAGCGATAATTCACCCCTCCACTTT.

This clone showed up just once. The genes are TRBV19 and TRBJ2-1, with 9 bases aligning to TRBD2. CDR1 and CDR2 from the germline V gene are LNHDA and SQIVND (reference sequence). The CDR3 runs to 17 residues. V lost 5 bases to trimming and J lost 4 bases; unmatched junction nucleotides: 12. The CDR3 nucleotides are TGTGCCAGTAGTTCCTACATCACTAGCGGGCCGTACAATGAGCAGTTCTTC. Protein sequence: CASSSYITSGPYNEQFF.

V gene TRBV5-1 combines with J gene TRBJ1-4; 7 bases map to TRBD1. Trimming removed 4 bases from V and 0 bases from J; junction bases left unmatched: 6. This CDR3 contains 16 residues. Germline V gives CDR1 SGHRS, CDR2 YFSETQ. CDR3 nucleotide sequence: TGCGCCAGCAGCCCAGGGACAGCTGCAACTAATGAAAAACTGTTTTTT. It specifies CASSPGTAATNEKLFF.

J is TRBJ2-5 and V is TRBV5-1; 7 bases fit TRBD1. CDR1 is SGHRS, CDR2 YFSETQ, per germline. The CDR3 covers 17 residues. V was pared by 2 bases and J by 4 bases, with 14 bases of the junction left unmatched. The DNA for the CDR3 is TGCGCCAGCAGCTTACAATCTCCGGGACAGACTCGAGAGACCCAGTACTTC. The encoded protein is CASSLQSPGQTRETQYF. The entire variable domain, with the rest obtained from reference TRBV5-1 and TRBJ2-5, is as follows: KAGVTQTPRYLIKTRGQQVTLSCSPISGHRSVSWYQQTPGQGLQFLFEYFSETQRNKGNFPGRFSGRQFSNSRSEMNVSTLELGDSALYLCASSLQSPGQTRETQYFGPGTRLLVL.

This clone appeared a single time. The chain recombines TRBV28 with TRBJ1-2, with 7 bases lining up with TRBD1. Per germline, CDR1 MDHEN and CDR2 SYDVKM. Germline trimming cut 6 bases from V and 6 bases from J; bases unmatched to any gene: 13. The CDR3 spans 15 residues. The CDR3 DNA follows: TGTGCCAGCAGACCTACTAGGACAGGTTTTGATGGCTACACCTTC. It translates to CASRPTRTGFDGYTF.

The V gene is TRBV7-9, the J gene TRBJ1-6, with 7 bases aligning to TRBD1. Germline V CDR1 and CDR2: SEHNR, FQNEAQ (reference sequence). The trim removed 5 bases at V and 5 bases at J, leaving 6 bases unmatched. The CDR3 is made up of 15 amino acids. CDR3 nucleotides: TGTGCCAGCAGCATCCGACAGGGAAATAATTCACCCCTCCACTTT. It specifies CASSIRQGNNSPLHF. Variable domain in full (rest from reference TRBV7-9 and TRBJ1-6): DTGVSQNPRHKITKRGQNVTFRCDPISEHNRLYWYRQTLGQGPEFLTYFQNEAQLEKSRLLSDRFSAERPKGSFSTLEIQRTEQGDSAMYLCASSIRQGNNSPLHFGNGTRLTVT.

CDR3 DNA sequence: TGTGCCAGCAGTTACTCTGGGACAGGGTACCACTATGGCTACACCTTC. Protein sequence: CASSYSGTGYHYGYTF. This chain connects TRBV6-5 to TRBJ1-2; 9 positions match TRBD1. The ends lost 0 bases at V and 3 bases at J; junction bases unmatched: 5. Per germline, CDR1 MNHEY and CDR2 SVGAGI. The CDR3 is made up of 16 amino acids.

V is TRBV28 and J is TRBJ2-1; 10 bases match TRBD1. V was clipped by 5 bases and J by 5 bases; unmatched bases: 12. The CDR3 contains 17 residues. CDR1 and CDR2 (germline): MDHEN, SYDVKM. The CDR3 DNA reads as TGTGCCAGCAGTACCACGGAGGGGGACAGGGGACACAATGAGCAGTTCTTC. It yields the protein CASSTTEGDRGHNEQFF.

The rearrangement links TRBV19 to TRBJ1-5, with 10 bases fitting TRBD1. The CDR3 spans 18 residues. CDR1 and CDR2 (germline): LNHDA, SQIVND (reference sequence). V dropped 9 bases and J dropped 3; count of bases not matched to a gene: 17. The CDR3 DNA follows: TGTGCCAGCGGTGCTGGATGGGGGACAGGGGCCTACAATCAGCCCCAGCATTTT. This translates into CASGAGWGTGAYNQPQHF.

The CDR3 is CASSPSSGTGGGTNYGYTF. The CDR3 coding sequence is TGTGCCAGCAGCCCATCCTCCGGGACAGGGGGCGGAACTAACTATGGCTACACCTTC. This sequence joins TRBV3-1 (or the pseudogene TRBV3-2) and TRBJ1-2, with 12 bases that match TRBD1. The length of the CDR3 is 19 residues. V gave up 4 bases and J gave up 0 bases; unmatched junction bases: 12. Germline V gives CDR1 LGHDT, CDR2 YNNKEL (reference sequence).

This chain joins TRBV4-2 and TRBJ2-1; perhaps TRBD1 as D (5 bases). Per germline, CDR1 LGHNA and CDR2 YNFKEQ. Trimming cost V 0 bases and J 6 bases, with 18 bases left between them. This CDR3 spans 17 amino acids. The CDR3 nucleotides read TGTGCCAGCAGCCAAGAGTTGGGGCGCCCAGGATTCAATGAGCAGTTCTTC. This sequence encodes CASSQELGRPGFNEQFF.

This chain links TRBV30 with TRBJ2-2, with TRBD2 identical over 8 bases. Germline CDR1 is GTSNPN and CDR2 is SVGIG (reference sequence). The trim removed 4 bases at V and 7 bases at J, leaving 14 bases unmatched. This CDR3 has 16 residues. CDR3 sequence reads: CAWNRGAGRAGGELFF. The CDR3 DNA is TGTGCCTGGAACCGGGGGGCCGGGAGGGCCGGCGGGGAGCTGTTTTTT.

This sequence joins TRBV9 and TRBJ2-2; 13 nucleotides match TRBD2. Germline V CDR1 and CDR2: SGDLS, YYNGEE. V dropped 0 bases and J dropped 4; count of bases not matched to a gene: 3. This CDR3 is built from 17 residues. CDR3 protein: CASSVGGLAGITGELFF. The CDR3 DNA reads TGTGCCAGCAGCGTAGGGGGACTAGCGGGGATCACCGGGGAGCTGTTTTTT.

The chain joins TRBV6-5 to TRBJ2-5; perhaps TRBD2 as D (5 bases). The CDR3 loop spans 13 amino acids. V was shortened by 5 bases and J by 5 bases, with 12 bases between the two germline ends. Germline loops: CDR1 MNHEY, CDR2 SVGAGI. The CDR3 spells CASSRRTGETQYF. As DNA, the CDR3 is TGTGCCAGCAGTAGACGGACGGGGGAGACCCAGTACTTC.